This note documents a single T cell receptor beta chain sequence. This clone was detected a few times. Its antigen has not been determined. No base quality information exists; no much larger clone differs at one position. TCRbeta CDR3 regions were amplified from genomic DNA by means of the immunoSEQ Assay, a bias-controlled multiplex PCR. Under the source paper's analysis protocol: Within the assay, amplification of reference gene primers was used to estimate how many nucleated cells each sample contained. To quantify the absolute abundance of each unique TCRbeta CDR3 rearrangement, sequence reads were collapsed and filtered. For each sample, productive Simpson clonality was calculated as the square root of Simpson's diversity index over productive rearrangements. Here the immuneACCESS table is served through TCRdb, limited to in-frame sequences with V and J called. Missing clones are a known gap in these copies; in checked studies unresolved V genes cover under half, and the rest lacks a known reason. The DNA gave D and trimming, while V, J and clone size come from that table. Here the sample has 170,000 or so clones; roughly 75% occur a single time. The ten largest clones capture 6.5% to 7% of the sample.

Each collaborating institution followed its own protocols to collect whole blood in K2EDTA tubes. For TCRbeta analysis, collaborator samples were shipped as frozen whole blood, as isolated PBMCs, or as DNA extracted from either sample type. This specimen comes from a study of blood T cell repertoires in COVID-19 (dated by TCRdb to 2020 to 2022). Looking at the study overall: The collaborator samples originated in the United States, Italy and Spain and spanned the acute and convalescent phases of COVID-19. The material from the prospective study consisted of cDNA or gDNA derived from T cells, B-cell-depleted T cells, or PBMCs. The dataset comprised deeply sampled blood TCRbeta repertoires from subjects exposed to, actively infected with, or recovered from COVID-19. The samples were drawn from two sources: the first 160 participants of the ongoing ImmuneRACE study, and some 1,300 subjects contributed by 6 global collaborators. Where available, HLA class I and class II types were obtained from metadata supplied by the sample provider rather than from assay-based typing. The repertoires were released in a freely available public database meant as a resource for research on the immune response to SARS-CoV-2. A de-identified subject ID, COVID-19 status, age in years and sex were almost always included in the sample metadata.

Points the paper makes about the study in general: Clinical and demographic metadata were provided uncurated, with the amount varying by source and participant.

Including cysteine and phenylalanine, the CDR3 has 17 amino acids. The DNA shown is the 51-base CDR3, in frame from base 1. Cut back by 0 bases and 5 bases, the V and J ends lie 19 bases apart. The germline V gene supplies CDR1 SGHDN and CDR2 FVKESK. The sequenced sample consisted of peripheral blood. The receptor's source is a man in his 70s with active or convalescent COVID-19. The rearrangement joined TRBV14 to TRBJ2-5; no D segment can be confidently identified. The CDR3 region has the sequence CASSQDPPLSEWETQYF. DNA sequence: TGTGCCAGCAGCCAAGACCCCCCCCTGTCGGAGTGGGAGACCCAGTACTTC.